This entry lists 26 T cell receptor beta chains sequenced from one sample in a study of cytomegalovirus exposure and HLA in healthy donors. A multiplex PCR was run with 60 Vbeta primers and 13 Jbeta primers. Assay: immunoSEQ multiplex PCR; the TCRdb copy retains only in-frame clones and omits some. The table includes about 150,000 clones, 77% detected once. What was sequenced was PBMCs. These receptors were taken from a male donor in good health and CMV-seronegative.

The CDR3 DNA reads as TGCGCCAGCAGTGTAATGGGACTGTCCCAAGAGACCCAGTACTTC. As protein: CASSVMGLSQETQYF. The V gene is TRBV10-2, the J gene TRBJ2-5, with a weak D call TRBD2 (6 bases). V was cut by 4 bases and J by 1 base, with 13 bases left in between. Germline CDR1 and CDR2: WSHSY and SAAADI. CDR3 length equals 15 residues.

The gene calls are TRBV28 and TRBJ1-5; D not resolved. The CDR3 has 14 amino acids. Trimming removed 3 bases from V and 0 bases from J, with 6 bases in between. The germline V gene encodes CDR1 MDHEN and CDR2 SYDVKM. CDR3 nucleotides: TGTGCCAGCAGTTTGACTGTTAGCAATCAGCCCCAGCATTTT. Amino acid sequence: CASSLTVSNQPQHF.

This chain joins TRBV4-3 and TRBJ2-1; TRBD2 might be the D (5 bases). The V and J ends lost 4 bases and 4 bases respectively, with 14 bases between them. Germline values: CDR1 LGHNA, CDR2 YSLEER. The CDR3 spans 15 residues. CDR3 bases: TGCGCCAGCAGCCTCGGGGTCCGCTCATACAATGAGCAGTTCTTC. Residues: CASSLGVRSYNEQFF.

This clone was seen a handful of times. The chain links TRBV4-3 to TRBJ2-5, with D unresolved. The germline V gene encodes CDR1 LGHNA and CDR2 YSLEER. This CDR3 is 13 amino acids long. V was cut by 5 bases and J by 1 base, with 8 bases left in between. The CDR3 reads CASSGRPQETQYF. The CDR3 DNA reads TGCGCCAGCAGCGGGCGTCCCCAAGAGACCCAGTACTTC.

The rearrangement uses TRBV7-3 and TRBJ2-2; 9 positions match TRBD2. The CDR3 totals 15 residues. The germline V gene has CDR1 SGHTA and CDR2 FQGTGA. The J segment lost 6 bases and the V segment lost 5 bases, leaving 7 bases of the junction unmatched. The CDR3 reads CASSLGLARPGELFF. As DNA, the CDR3 is TGTGCCAGCAGCCTGGGACTAGCTCGACCCGGGGAGCTGTTTTTT.

Comment on this clone: A much larger clone is a single base away; this may be a read error. V is TRBV5-1 and J is TRBJ2-7; 9 bases agree with TRBD1. The CDR3 is 14 amino acids. V shed 4 bases and J 1 base; nucleotides not matched to a gene: 3. Germline V gives CDR1 SGHRS, CDR2 YFSETQ. The CDR3 is CASSPGTGSYEQYF. CDR3 bases: TGCGCCAGCAGCCCCGGGACAGGGTCCTACGAGCAGTACTTC.

This sequence joins TRBV10-3 and TRBJ2-7; TRBD1 matches 8 bases. The germline V gene has CDR1 ENHRY and CDR2 SYGVKD. J was trimmed by 0 bases and V by 3 bases; bases with no gene match: 7. CDR3 length equals 16 residues. This chain's CDR3 is CAISDPGQGASYEQYF. The DNA for the CDR3 is TGTGCCATCAGTGATCCCGGACAGGGAGCCTCCTACGAGCAGTACTTC.

The chain links TRBV27 to TRBJ1-2; 9 nucleotides line up with TRBD1. CDR1 and CDR2 (germline): MNHEY, SMNVEV (reference sequence). The CDR3 spans 15 residues. Trimming removed 6 bases from V and 4 bases from J; junction bases left unmatched: 9. The CDR3 nucleotides are TGTGCCAGCAGAACGGGACAGGGTTTTGGCTATGGCTACACCTTC. Protein product: CASRTGQGFGYGYTF.

The V call is TRBV5-4, the J call TRBJ1-6; 9 positions agree with TRBD1. This CDR3 spans 15 amino acids. Germline CDR1 is SGHNT and CDR2 is YYREEE (reference sequence). V trimming: 4 bases; J trimming: 9 bases; junction bases outside the gene matches: 8. The DNA of the CDR3 is TGTGCCAGCAGCCCTAGACAGGGGGAGGCTTCACCCCTCCACTTT. Its protein product is CASSPRQGEASPLHF.

This clone was found a few times. V and J are TRBV19 and TRBJ2-1; maybe TRBD1 (7 bases). Germline V CDR1 and CDR2: LNHDA, SQIVND (reference sequence). V lost 5 bases and J 12 bases, leaving 20 bases between the germline ends. The CDR3 consists of 14 residues. This CDR3 is CASSDGGTALTQFF. The CDR3 nucleotides read TGTGCCAGTAGTGACGGCGGGACAGCCTTAACGCAGTTCTTC.

The rearrangement links TRBV5-1 to TRBJ2-5; D may be TRBD1 (6 bases). Germline CDR1 and CDR2: SGHRS and YFSETQ. Trimming pared 4 bases from V and 5 bases from J, leaving 18 bases between. The CDR3 loop spans 15 amino acids. CDR3 nucleotide sequence: TGCGCCAGCAGCCGGGACACCACCCGAGAGGAGACCCAGTACTTC. Protein product: CASSRDTTREETQYF.

V gene TRBV27 combines with J gene TRBJ1-2, with D unclear. Per germline, CDR1 MNHEY and CDR2 SMNVEV (reference sequence). This CDR3 contains 14 residues. Trimming pared 8 bases from V and 5 bases from J, leaving 18 bases between. Here the CDR3 reads CASPPAGVRYGYTF. The CDR3 DNA reads as TGTGCCAGCCCCCCTGCCGGGGTTCGATATGGCTACACCTTC.

V and J are TRBV4-3 and TRBJ1-6; 7 bases agree with TRBD1. Germline V gene sequence: CDR1 LGHNA, CDR2 YSLEER. V lost 0 bases to trimming and J lost 5 bases; unmatched junction nucleotides: 4. The CDR3 extends over 16 amino acids. Here the CDR3 DNA reads TGCGCCAGCAGCCAAGACGGGACAGCAAATAATTCACCCCTCCACTTT. Translation gives CASSQDGTANNSPLHF.

The chain is built from TRBV19 and TRBJ1-5; D call uncertain. The CDR3 spans 15 residues. Germline V gene lookup returns CDR1 LNHDA and CDR2 SQIVND (reference sequence). V was clipped by 3 bases and J by 0 bases, with 9 bases between them. The CDR3 DNA reads as TGTGCCAGTAGTATTCGGCAGGTTAGCAATCAGCCCCAGCATTTT. Its protein product is CASSIRQVSNQPQHF.

The chain combines TRBV7-9 with TRBJ1-6; D is unresolved. V was trimmed by 1 base and J by 3 bases, leaving 7 bases between them. Germline CDR1 and CDR2: SEHNR and FQNEAQ (reference sequence). This CDR3 comprises 15 residues. In DNA form, the CDR3 reads TGTGCCAGCAGCTTAGGGAGGAACTATAATTCACCCCTCCACTTT. Translated: CASSLGRNYNSPLHF.

This clone was observed a few times. This chain joins TRBV14 and TRBJ1-2; maybe TRBD1 (6 bases). The V gene lost 3 bases and the J gene lost 3 bases, with 8 bases spanning the gap. Germline V lookup: CDR1 SGHDN, CDR2 FVKESK. The CDR3 loop spans 13 amino acids. CDR3 coding DNA: TGTGCCAGCAGCCATGGACAGTACTATGGCTACACCTTC. Amino acid sequence: CASSHGQYYGYTF.

The chain carries TRBV5-1 and TRBJ2-7; TRBD2 is a possible D gene (5 bases). This CDR3 contains 15 residues. Trimming took 4 bases from V and 1 from J, leaving 15 bases between them. Germline V lookup: CDR1 SGHRS, CDR2 YFSETQ. The CDR3 sequence is CASSKSGSTSYEQYF. The CDR3 region has the DNA TGCGCCAGCAGCAAATCGGGGAGTACTTCCTACGAGCAGTACTTC.

The chain employs TRBV14 and TRBJ2-1; D is uncertain. The germline CDR1 and CDR2 sequences are SGHDN and FVKESK. The CDR3 runs to 13 residues. The ends were cut back, 0 bases at V and 9 bases at J, with 9 bases in the middle. The CDR3 protein is CASSQEWASEQFF. DNA of the CDR3: TGTGCCAGCAGCCAAGAGTGGGCCTCTGAGCAGTTCTTC. The whole variable domain, remainder taken from reference TRBV14 and TRBJ2-1, is EAGVTQFPSHSVIEKGQTVTLRCDPISGHDNLYWYRRVMGKEIKFLLHFVKESKQDESGMPNNRFLAERTGGTYSTLKVQPAELEDSGVYFCASSQEWASEQFFGPGTRLTVL.

This clone has a handful of counts. This sequence joins TRBV4-1 and TRBJ1-6; 7 nucleotides match TRBD1. The CDR3 totals 16 residues. Germline lookup yields CDR1 MGHRA and CDR2 YSYEKL. Trimming removed 5 bases from V and 7 bases from J; junction bases left unmatched: 11. The CDR3 nucleotides are TGCGCCAGCAGCGGACGAGGGGACAGACGAAATTCACCCCTCCACTTT. This encodes CASSGRGDRRNSPLHF.

V and J are TRBV7-9 and TRBJ1-2; D perhaps matches TRBD1 (5 bases). Trimming pared 5 bases from V and 4 bases from J, leaving 11 bases between. This CDR3 is built from 13 residues. Germline values: CDR1 SEHNR, CDR2 FQNEAQ (reference sequence). The CDR3 protein is CASSPQVLYGYTF. CDR3 DNA sequence: TGTGCCAGCAGCCCACAGGTTCTCTATGGCTACACCTTC.

This clone was counted once. V usage is TRBV28 and J usage is TRBJ1-1, with D tentatively TRBD1 (5 bases). The germline V gene has CDR1 MDHEN and CDR2 SYDVKM. V lost 3 bases and J lost 10, with 12 bases in between. The CDR3 sequence is 12 residues long. In DNA form, the CDR3 reads TGTGCCAGCAGTTTCGGCAGGGACTCAGCTTTCTTT. Translating gives CASSFGRDSAFF.

The V call is TRBV6-5, the J call TRBJ1-2; D is undetermined. V was cut by 4 bases and J by 0 bases, with 6 bases left in between. Germline CDR1 reads MNHEY; CDR2 reads SVGAGI. This CDR3 contains 13 residues. The CDR3 coding sequence is TGTGCCAGCAGTTCAACAGCTAACTATGGCTACACCTTC. This sequence encodes CASSSTANYGYTF.

V usage is TRBV7-9 and J usage is TRBJ1-1; TRBD1 aligns across 10 bases. Germline V gives CDR1 SEHNR, CDR2 FQNEAQ (reference sequence). This CDR3 spans 16 amino acids. V shed 5 bases and J 9 bases; nucleotides not matched to a gene: 15. DNA for the CDR3: TGTGCCAGCAGCCCTCAGGGGGGGGACAGGGGCGAAAAAGCTTTCTTT. As protein: CASSPQGGDRGEKAFF.

The CDR3 DNA reads as TGTGCCAGCAGCCCTGATGGGGCTAGCGGCTTATTTAGCTCCTACGAGCAGTACTTC. It is translated as CASSPDGASGLFSSYEQYF. This rearrangement joins TRBV7-8 to TRBJ2-7; TRBD2 aligns across 7 bases. The germline V gene encodes CDR1 SGHVS and CDR2 FQNEAQ. The ends lost 5 bases at V and 0 bases at J; junction bases unmatched: 19. The CDR3 length is 19 residues.

The chain recombines TRBV11-2 with TRBJ1-5, with D maybe TRBD1 (5 bases). Germline CDR1 SGHAT, CDR2 FQNNGV. CDR3 length: 13 residues. Between the trimmed V and J ends, which lost 5 bases and 1 base, there was a span of 6 bases. CDR3 in DNA: TGTGCCAGCAGCCGACAGAGCAATCAGCCCCAGCATTTT. This codes for CASSRQSNQPQHF. Filled out from reference TRBV11-2 and TRBJ1-5, the complete variable domain reads EAGVAQSPRYKIIEKRQSVAFWCNPISGHATLYWYQQILGQGPKLLIQFQNNGVVDDSQLPKDRFSAERLKGVDSTLKIQPAKLEDSAVYLCASSRQSNQPQHFGDGTRLSIL.

V and J are TRBV25-1 and TRBJ1-1; 8 bases match TRBD1. The germline V gene encodes CDR1 MGHDK and CDR2 SYGVNS. With 5 bases clipped from V and 4 bases from J, the junction kept 6 bases outside the gene matches. The CDR3 is 14 amino acids. CDR3 sequence reads: CASSTTGGSTEAFF. The CDR3 DNA reads as TGTGCCAGCAGTACTACAGGGGGGAGCACTGAAGCTTTCTTT.